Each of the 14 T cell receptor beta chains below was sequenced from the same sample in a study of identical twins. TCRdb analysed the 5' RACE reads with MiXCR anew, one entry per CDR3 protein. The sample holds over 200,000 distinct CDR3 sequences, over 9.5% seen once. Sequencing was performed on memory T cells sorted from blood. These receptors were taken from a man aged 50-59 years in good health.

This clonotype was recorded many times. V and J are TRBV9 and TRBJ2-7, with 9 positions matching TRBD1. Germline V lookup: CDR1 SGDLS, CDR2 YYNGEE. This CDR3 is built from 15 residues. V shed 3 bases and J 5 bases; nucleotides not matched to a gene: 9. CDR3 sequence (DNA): TGTGCCAGCAGCGGGGGACAGGGAGAGGCCCACGAGCAGTACTTC. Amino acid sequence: CASSGGQGEAHEQYF.

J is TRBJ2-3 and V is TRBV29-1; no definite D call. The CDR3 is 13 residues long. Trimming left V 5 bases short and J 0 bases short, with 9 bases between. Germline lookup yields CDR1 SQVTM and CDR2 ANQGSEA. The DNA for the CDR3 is TGCAGCGTTAACCCAATGAGCACAGATACGCAGTATTTT. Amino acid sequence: CSVNPMSTDTQYF.

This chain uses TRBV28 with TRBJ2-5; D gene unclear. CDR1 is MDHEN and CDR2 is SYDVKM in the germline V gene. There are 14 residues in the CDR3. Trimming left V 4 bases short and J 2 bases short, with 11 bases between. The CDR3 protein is CASSWQARQETQYF. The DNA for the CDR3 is TGTGCCAGCAGTTGGCAGGCAAGACAAGAGACCCAGTACTTC.

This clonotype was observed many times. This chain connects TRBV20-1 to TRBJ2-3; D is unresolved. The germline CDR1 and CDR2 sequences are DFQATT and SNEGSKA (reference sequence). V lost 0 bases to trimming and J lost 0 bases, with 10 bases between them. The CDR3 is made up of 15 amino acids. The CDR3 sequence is CSARDRRWSTDTQYF. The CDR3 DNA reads TGCAGTGCTAGAGATCGGCGGTGGAGCACAGATACGCAGTATTTT.

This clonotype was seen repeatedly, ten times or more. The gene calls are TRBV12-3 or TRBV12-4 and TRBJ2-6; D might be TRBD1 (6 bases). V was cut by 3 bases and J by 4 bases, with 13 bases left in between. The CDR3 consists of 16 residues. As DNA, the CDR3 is TGTGCCAGCAGTTTGGGGGCATTGTGGGGGGCCAACGTCCTGACTTTC. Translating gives CASSLGALWGANVLTF.

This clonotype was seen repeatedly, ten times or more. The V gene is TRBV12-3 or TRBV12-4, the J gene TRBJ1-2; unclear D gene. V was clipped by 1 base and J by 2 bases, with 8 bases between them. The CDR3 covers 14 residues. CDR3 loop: CASSLVPGNYGYTF. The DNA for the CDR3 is TGTGCCAGCAGTTTAGTGCCGGGAAACTATGGCTACACCTTC.

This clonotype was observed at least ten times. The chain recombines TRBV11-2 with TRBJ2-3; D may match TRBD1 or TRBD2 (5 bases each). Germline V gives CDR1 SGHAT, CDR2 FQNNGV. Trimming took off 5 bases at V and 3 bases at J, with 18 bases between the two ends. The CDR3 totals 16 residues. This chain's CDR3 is CASSHKGPLETDTQYF. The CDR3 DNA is TGTGCCAGCAGCCACAAGGGACCTTTAGAGACAGATACGCAGTATTTT.

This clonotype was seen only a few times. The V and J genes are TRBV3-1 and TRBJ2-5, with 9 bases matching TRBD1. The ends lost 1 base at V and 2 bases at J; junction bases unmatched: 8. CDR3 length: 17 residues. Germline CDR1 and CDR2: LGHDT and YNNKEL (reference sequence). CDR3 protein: CASSQGIVGTGQETQYF. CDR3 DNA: TGTGCCAGCAGCCAAGGGATCGTTGGGACAGGGCAAGAGACCCAGTACTTC.

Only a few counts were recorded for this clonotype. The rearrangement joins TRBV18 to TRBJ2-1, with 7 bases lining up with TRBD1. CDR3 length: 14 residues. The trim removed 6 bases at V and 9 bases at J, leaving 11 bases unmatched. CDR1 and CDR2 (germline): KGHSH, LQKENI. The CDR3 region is CASSPGRQGSEQFF. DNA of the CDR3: TGTGCCAGCTCCCCGGGTCGACAGGGAAGTGAGCAGTTCTTC.

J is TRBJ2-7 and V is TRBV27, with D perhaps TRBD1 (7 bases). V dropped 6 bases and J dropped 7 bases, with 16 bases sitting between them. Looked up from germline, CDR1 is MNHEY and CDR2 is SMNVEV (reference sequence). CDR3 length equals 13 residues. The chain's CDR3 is CASRNRGAGEQYF. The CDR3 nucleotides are TGTGCCAGCAGGAACAGGGGTGCGGGGGAGCAGTACTTC.

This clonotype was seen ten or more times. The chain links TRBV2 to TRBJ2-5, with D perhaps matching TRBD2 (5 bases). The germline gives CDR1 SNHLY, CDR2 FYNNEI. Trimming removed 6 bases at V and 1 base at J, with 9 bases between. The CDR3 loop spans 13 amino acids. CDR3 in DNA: TGTGCCAGCAGCCGAGGGTCCCAAGAGACCCAGTACTTC. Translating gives CASSRGSQETQYF. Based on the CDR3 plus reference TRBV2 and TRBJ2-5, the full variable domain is EPEVTQTPSHQVTQMGQEVILRCVPISNHLYFYWYRQILGQKVEFLVSFYNNEISEKSEIFDDQFSVERPDGSNFTLKIRSTKLEDSAMYFCASSRGSQETQYFGPGTRLLVL.

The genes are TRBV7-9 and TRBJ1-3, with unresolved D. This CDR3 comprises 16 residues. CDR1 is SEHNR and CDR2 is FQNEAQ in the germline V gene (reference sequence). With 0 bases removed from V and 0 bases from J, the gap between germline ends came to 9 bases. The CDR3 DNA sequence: TGTGCCAGCAGCTTAGCGCTCGGGATCTCTGGAAACACCATATATTTT. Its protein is CASSLALGISGNTIYF.

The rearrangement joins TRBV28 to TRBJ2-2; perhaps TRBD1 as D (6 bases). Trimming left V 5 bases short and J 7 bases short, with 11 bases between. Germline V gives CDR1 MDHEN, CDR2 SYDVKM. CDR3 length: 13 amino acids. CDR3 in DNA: TGTGCCAGCAGTAAGCAGGGGCGCGGGGAGCTGTTTTTT. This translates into CASSKQGRGELFF.

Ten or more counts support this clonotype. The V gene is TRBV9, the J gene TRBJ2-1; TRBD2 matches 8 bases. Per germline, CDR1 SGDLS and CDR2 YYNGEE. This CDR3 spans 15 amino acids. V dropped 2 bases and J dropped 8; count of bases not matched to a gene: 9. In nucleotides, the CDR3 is TGTGCCAGCAGCGTTCTAGCGGGTACCTCTGATGAGCAGTTCTTC. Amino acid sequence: CASSVLAGTSDEQFF.